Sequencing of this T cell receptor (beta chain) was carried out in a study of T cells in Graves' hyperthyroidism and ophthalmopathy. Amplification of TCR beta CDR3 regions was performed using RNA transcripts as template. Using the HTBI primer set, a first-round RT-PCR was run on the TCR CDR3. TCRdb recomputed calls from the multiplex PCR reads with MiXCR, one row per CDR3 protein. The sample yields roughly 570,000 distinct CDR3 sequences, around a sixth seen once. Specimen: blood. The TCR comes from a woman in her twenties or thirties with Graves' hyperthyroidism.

CDR3 loop: CSARDLTSEAKNIQYF. CDR3 nucleotides: TGCAGTGCTAGAGATTTGACTAGTGAGGCCAAAAACATTCAGTACTTC. The genes are TRBV20-1 and TRBJ2-4; TRBD2 might be the D (6 bases). Between the trimmed V and J ends, which lost 0 bases and 1 base, there was a span of 13 bases. The CDR3 is made up of 16 amino acids. Germline V gene sequence: CDR1 DFQATT, CDR2 SNEGSKA (reference sequence).